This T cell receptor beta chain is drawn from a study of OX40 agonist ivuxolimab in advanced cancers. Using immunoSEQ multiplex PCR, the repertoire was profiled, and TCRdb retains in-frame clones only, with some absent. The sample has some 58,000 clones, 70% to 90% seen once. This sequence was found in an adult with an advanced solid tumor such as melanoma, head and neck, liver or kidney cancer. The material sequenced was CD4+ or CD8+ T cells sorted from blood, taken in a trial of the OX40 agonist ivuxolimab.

CDR3 bases: TGTGCCAGCAGCTCCCTAGCGGGAGGTTCAGACACCGGGGAGCTGTTTTTT. Its translation: CASSSLAGGSDTGELFF. The chain employs TRBV9 and TRBJ2-2, with 11 bases that match TRBD2. J was trimmed by 3 bases and V by 4 bases; bases with no gene match: 8. Germline-derived CDR1 and CDR2 are SGDLS and YYNGEE. The CDR3 has 17 amino acids.